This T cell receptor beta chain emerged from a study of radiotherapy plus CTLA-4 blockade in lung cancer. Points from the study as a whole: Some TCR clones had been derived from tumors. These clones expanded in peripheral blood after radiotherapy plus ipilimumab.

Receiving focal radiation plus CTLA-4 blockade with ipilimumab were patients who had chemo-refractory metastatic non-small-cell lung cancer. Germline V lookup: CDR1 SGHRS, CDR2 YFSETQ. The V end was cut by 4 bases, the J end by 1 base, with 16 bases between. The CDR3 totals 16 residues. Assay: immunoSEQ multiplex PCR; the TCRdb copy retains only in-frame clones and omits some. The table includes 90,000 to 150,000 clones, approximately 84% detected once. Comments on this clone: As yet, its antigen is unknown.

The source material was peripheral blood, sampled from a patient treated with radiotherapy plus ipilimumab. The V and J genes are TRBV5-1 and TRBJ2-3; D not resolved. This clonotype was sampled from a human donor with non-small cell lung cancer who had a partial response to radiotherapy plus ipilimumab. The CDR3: CASSLATDGGTDTQYF. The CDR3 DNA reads TGCGCCAGCAGCCTGGCGACCGACGGAGGCACAGATACGCAGTATTTT.